This TCR beta chain is drawn from a study of OX40 agonist ivuxolimab in advanced cancers. Study results and caveats: Determination of antigen specificity was not performed for the expanded peripheral T cells. Researchers report that CD8+ T cells had, on average, more expanded clones than CD4+.

As to this clone: Its antigen is not known. The sample holds other DNA sequences that translate to the same CDR3.

V was clipped by 8 bases and J by 0 bases, with 10 bases between them. CDR1 is GTSNPN, CDR2 SVGIG, per germline (reference sequence). The CDR3 consists of 13 residues. Assay used: immunoSEQ multiplex PCR; TCRdb lists only in-frame clones, some missing. In the table there are approximately 64,000 clones, more than 80% of which are singletons. This TCR was sampled from an adult with an advanced solid tumor such as melanoma, head and neck, liver or kidney cancer. Sequencing used CD4+ or CD8+ T cells sorted from blood, obtained in a trial of the OX40 agonist ivuxolimab. This sequence joins TRBV30 and TRBJ1-4, with TRBD1 as a possible D gene (5 bases). In DNA form, the CDR3 reads TGTGCCGGGCGAGGGGCAACTAATGAAAAACTGTTTTTT. Protein: CAGRGATNEKLFF.